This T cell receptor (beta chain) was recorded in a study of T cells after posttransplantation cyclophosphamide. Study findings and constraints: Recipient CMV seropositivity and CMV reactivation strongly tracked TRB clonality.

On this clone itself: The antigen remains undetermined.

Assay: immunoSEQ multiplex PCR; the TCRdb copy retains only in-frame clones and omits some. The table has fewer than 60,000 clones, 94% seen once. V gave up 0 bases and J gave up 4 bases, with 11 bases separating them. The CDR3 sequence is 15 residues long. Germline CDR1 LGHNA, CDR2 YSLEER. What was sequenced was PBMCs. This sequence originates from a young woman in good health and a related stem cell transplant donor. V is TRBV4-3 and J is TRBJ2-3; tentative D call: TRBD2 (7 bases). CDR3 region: CASSQDRGGADTQYF. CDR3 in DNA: TGCGCCAGCAGCCAAGATAGGGGGGGGGCAGATACGCAGTATTTT.